The entry that follows covers one T cell receptor beta chain sequence. The assay was immunoSEQ multiplex PCR, and TCRdb's table has in-frame clones only and misses some. The data contain approximately 380,000 clones, roughly nine tenths of them singletons. This sample stems from a study of blood T cell repertoires in COVID-19. The CDR3 extends over 18 amino acids. The V gene's germline CDR1 is SGHDN and CDR2 FVKESK. With 2 bases clipped from V and 4 bases from J, the junction kept 16 bases outside the gene matches. The cohort comprised adults aged about 18 to 90 years residing in about two dozen US areas.

The sample comprised PBMCs or T cells enriched from blood (not recorded which). The V and J genes are TRBV14 and TRBJ1-2, with TRBD1 identical over 7 bases. The TCR sequence derives from a woman aged 40 to 49 who had been exposed to COVID-19. The CDR3 is CASSQLESTGSLSYGYTF. The CDR3 nucleotides are TGTGCCAGCAGCCAACTCGAATCGACAGGGTCCCTATCCTATGGCTACACCTTC.